The rows below give T cell receptor beta chains drawn from one sample of a study of T cell repertoires in ileal Crohn's disease. TCRdb's copy holds only in-frame clones and misses some; the assay was immunoSEQ multiplex PCR. Altogether approximately 3,200 clones are present, approximately 93% being singletons, with the ten largest covering about 3.1%. Sequenced input: ileal tissue. The receptors shown here come from an adult with Crohn's disease. Both conserved end residues are part of each CDR3. The order of the fields is clone size, D gene, J gene, V gene, CDR3 protein, CDR3 DNA. The D gene is left open where the match is weak. Rows may omit the clone size; those that give it use once, few, many or a size class.

- TRBD1 TRBJ1-2 TRBV12-5 CASGRDRGIGYGYTF TGTGCTAGTGGGCGGGACAGGGGGATCGGCTATGGCTACACCTTC
once - TRBJ2-5 TRBV29-1 CSVEEKQETQYF TGCAGCGTTGAAGAAAAACAAGAGACCCAGTACTTC
- - TRBJ1-1 TRBV9 CASSASRWKGEAFF TGTGCCAGCAGCGCGAGCCGTTGGAAGGGCGAAGCTTTCTTT
- - TRBJ2-7 TRBV6-5 CASSYFAGRGYEQYF TGTGCCAGCAGTTACTTCGCGGGGCGCGGCTACGAGCAGTACTTC
- TRBD1 TRBJ1-1 TRBV6-5 CASTQGGFGTEAFF TGTGCCAGCACCCAGGGGGGGTTCGGCACTGAAGCTTTCTTT
- - TRBJ1-5 TRBV2 CASRPDSNQPQHF TGTGCCAGCAGGCCCGATAGCAATCAGCCCCAGCATTTT
- TRBD1 TRBJ1-4 TRBV7-9 CASSLPGQDNEKLFF TGTGCCAGCAGCTTGCCGGGACAGGATAATGAAAAACTGTTTTTT
- TRBD1 TRBJ2-7 TRBV7-8 CASSLPTGNFYEQYF TGTGCCAGCAGCCTACCGACAGGGAACTTCTACGAGCAGTACTTC
- - TRBJ2-7 TRBV9 CASSVGSDNTYEQYF TGTGCCAGCAGCGTAGGGTCAGACAACACCTACGAGCAGTACTTC
- - TRBJ1-2 TRBV7-9 CASVRNNYGYTF TGTGCCAGCGTCAGAAATAACTATGGCTACACCTTC
- TRBD2 TRBJ2-3 TRBV7-3 CASSFSGGRDTQYF TGTGCCAGCAGCTTTAGCGGGGGGCGAGATACGCAGTATTTT
- - TRBJ1-2 TRBV5-6 CASSLFGGRSYGYTF TGTGCCAGCAGCTTGTTTGGGGGTCGCTCCTATGGCTACACCTTC
- - TRBJ1-1 TRBV2 CASSESRVQNTEAFF TGTGCCAGCAGTGAGTCCAGGGTCCAGAACACTGAAGCTTTCTTT
- - TRBJ2-7 TRBV7-8 CASSLGLHYEQYF TGTGCCAGCAGCTTAGGGCTGCACTACGAGCAGTACTTC
- - TRBJ2-6 TRBV5-3 CARIELGEQSRANVLTF TGTGCCAGAATTGAGCTTGGTGAACAAAGTCGGGCCAACGTCCTGACTTTC
- TRBD2 TRBJ2-7 TRBV27 CASSLTGTSGWGYEQYF TGTGCCAGCAGTTTGACCGGGACTAGCGGGTGGGGCTACGAGCAGTACTTC
- TRBD2 TRBJ2-3 TRBV5-8 CASSLAGGPWLRTDTQYF TGTGCCAGCAGCTTAGCGGGGGGGCCGTGGTTACGCACAGATACGCAGTATTTT
- - TRBJ1-5 TRBV5-4 CASSLDRGARQPQHF TGTGCCAGCAGCTTGGACCGGGGGGCAAGGCAGCCCCAGCATTTT
- TRBD1 TRBJ1-5 TRBV19 CASSPDRAIGEPQHF TGTGCCAGTAGTCCTGACAGGGCTATAGGTGAGCCCCAGCATTTT
- - TRBJ1-3 TRBV18 CASSPQRGGNTIYF TGTGCCAGCTCACCTCAACGGGGTGGAAACACCATATATTTT
- - TRBJ2-5 TRBV18 CASSRGGQEGETQYF TGTGCCAGCTCACGCGGGGGACAGGAGGGTGAGACCCAGTACTTC
- TRBD1 TRBJ2-3 TRBV4-3 CASSHQQGRDTQYF TGCGCCAGCAGCCACCAACAGGGGCGGGATACGCAGTATTTT
- - TRBJ2-3 TRBV5-1 CASRIAADTQYF TGCGCCAGCAGGATTGCGGCAGATACGCAGTATTTT
- - TRBJ1-6 TRBV30 CAWSRRGSPLHF TGTGCCTGGAGTAGACGGGGTTCACCCCTCCACTTT
- TRBD1 TRBJ2-7 TRBV7-8 CASSDDRGSWEQYF TGTGCCAGCAGCGACGACAGGGGGTCGTGGGAGCAGTACTTC
- - TRBJ1-2 TRBV7-2 CASSLGQGNYGYTF TGTGCCAGCAGCTTAGGCCAGGGCAACTATGGCTACACCTTC
- TRBD1 TRBJ2-3 TRBV4-1 CASSQDSGTGLTDTQYF TGCGCCAGCAGCCAAGATTCTGGGACAGGGCTCACAGATACGCAGTATTTT
- - TRBJ1-5 TRBV15 CATSRDQGTRDQPQHF TGTGCCACCAGCAGAGATCAAGGGACGCGGGACCAGCCCCAGCATTTT
- TRBD1 TRBJ1-4 TRBV18 CASHRGRGEKLFF TGTGCCAGTCACAGGGGCCGGGGTGAAAAACTGTTTTTT
- - TRBJ1-5 TRBV10-1 CASSGGMYTPLRDNQPQHF TGCGCCAGCAGTGGGGGAATGTACACCCCACTACGGGACAATCAGCCCCAGCATTTT
- - TRBJ1-2 TRBV6-1 CASMTVGYGYTF TGTGCCAGCATGACCGTAGGCTATGGCTACACCTTC
- - TRBJ1-1 TRBV19 CASSLASNTEAFF TGTGCCAGTAGTCTGGCATCGAACACTGAAGCTTTCTTT
once TRBD1 TRBJ2-7 TRBV4-1 CASSQWGQLYEQYF TGCGCCAGCAGCCAATGGGGACAGCTCTACGAGCAGTACTTC
- TRBD1 TRBJ2-7 TRBV27 CASQGQGSLEQYF TGTGCCAGCCAGGGACAGGGGTCTCTCGAGCAGTACTTC
- TRBD2 TRBJ2-1 TRBV6-6 CASSTSGGAFHEQFF TGTGCCAGCAGTACTAGCGGGGGGGCTTTTCATGAGCAGTTCTTC
- TRBD2 TRBJ2-1 TRBV11-2 CASSLRRGRGNEQFF TGTGCCAGCAGCTTACGGCGGGGGAGGGGCAATGAGCAGTTCTTC
- TRBD2 TRBJ2-2 TRBV11-3 CASSRTSGSSTGELFF TGTGCCAGCAGCCGGACTAGCGGGAGTAGCACCGGGGAGCTGTTTTTT
once - TRBJ2-3 TRBV7-2 CASRSTDTQYF TGTGCCTCGCGAAGCACAGATACGCAGTATTTT
- - TRBJ1-5 TRBV12-5 CASGLVLFPGPTQPQHF TGTGCTAGTGGTTTGGTACTTTTTCCGGGCCCCACACAGCCCCAGCATTTT
- TRBD2 TRBJ2-7 TRBV7-9 CASRDGLGYEQYF TGTGCCAGCAGGGACGGACTAGGCTACGAGCAGTACTTC
- TRBD2 TRBJ2-3 TRBV7-6 CASSSRLAGGSTDTQYF TGTGCCAGCAGCTCAAGACTAGCGGGGGGGAGCACAGATACGCAGTATTTT
- - TRBJ1-6 TRBV6-5 CASSRSNSPLHF TGTGCCAGCAGTAGATCGAATTCACCCCTCCACTTT
- TRBD1 TRBJ2-7 TRBV9 CASSGGQGSTYEQYF TGTGCCAGCAGCGGGGGACAGGGCTCTACCTACGAGCAGTACTTC
- - TRBJ2-1 TRBV4-3 CASSQDNELNEQFF TGCGCCAGCAGCCAAGATAACGAGCTTAATGAGCAGTTCTTC
- TRBD1 TRBJ1-1 TRBV2 CASYRGEGTEAFF TGTGCCAGCTACAGGGGTGAGGGCACTGAAGCTTTCTTT
- - TRBJ1-1 TRBV10-3 CAISEQGGGNTEAFF TGTGCCATCAGTGAACAGGGAGGGGGGAACACTGAAGCTTTCTTT
- - TRBJ1-2 TRBV5-4 CASSLVGGTIGYTF TGTGCCAGCAGCTTGGTCGGGGGAACTATTGGCTACACCTTC
- TRBD1 TRBJ2-7 TRBV7-2 CASSFLWDRGSYEQYF TGTGCCAGCAGCTTCCTTTGGGACAGGGGATCCTACGAGCAGTACTTC
few TRBD1 TRBJ2-7 TRBV7-2 CASSRQGYEQYF TGTGCCAGCAGCCGACAGGGCTACGAGCAGTACTTC
- TRBD1 TRBJ1-2 TRBV27 CASSPQGANYGYTF TGTGCCAGCAGCCCCCAGGGGGCTAACTATGGCTACACCTTC
- - TRBJ2-3 TRBV7-8 CASSLAGDSTDTQYF TGTGCCAGCAGCTTAGCCGGGGATAGCACAGATACGCAGTATTTT
- TRBD1 TRBJ2-5 TRBV11-2 CASSLEARLTGTGASETQYF TGTGCCAGCAGCTTAGAAGCACGTCTTACCGGGACAGGGGCGAGTGAGACCCAGTACTTC
- TRBD1 TRBJ1-4 TRBV2 CASSEGRDRPLFF TGTGCCAGCAGTGAGGGCCGGGACAGGCCCCTTTTTTTT
- - TRBJ2-7 TRBV5-6 CASSLRDYEQYF TGTGCCAGCAGCTTGAGGGACTACGAGCAGTACTTC
- - TRBJ1-1 TRBV7-2 CASSLGAIRWGRGEAFF TGTGCCAGCAGCTTAGGGGCCATAAGATGGGGAAGGGGTGAAGCTTTCTTT
- TRBD1 TRBJ2-3 TRBV7-9 CASSNQGADTDTQYF TGTGCCAGCAGCAACCAGGGGGCAGATACAGATACGCAGTATTTT
- - TRBJ2-1 TRBV15 CATSRVAGSYNEQFF TGTGCCACCAGCAGAGTGGCAGGGAGCTACAATGAGCAGTTCTTC
- - TRBJ1-1 TRBV4-3 CASSQFSSYDEAFF TGCGCCAGCAGCCAATTTTCCAGTTACGATGAAGCTTTCTTT
- - TRBJ1-5 TRBV27 CASSSIPAGGPQHF TGTGCCAGCAGTTCCATCCCCGCGGGGGGGCCCCAGCATTTT
- - TRBJ2-4 TRBV7-2 CASSLAPATKNIQYF TGTGCCAGCAGCTTAGCGCCGGCTACCAAAAACATTCAGTACTTC